This TCR beta chain emerged from a study of tissue T cells after allogeneic stem cell transplantation. Study-wide results and caveats: TCR repertoires tracked anatomic similarity, regardless of disease or transplant status. Alloreactivity or antigen specificity of tissue TCRs was not determined; some clones might be host cells. Shared clones across patients were few; motif clustering revealed tissue-specific shared signatures.

The table came from immunoSEQ multiplex PCR; TCRdb's copy has only in-frame clones and leaves some out. This sample yields 40,000 to 60,000 clones, of which approximately 73% are seen a single time; roughly 0.7% belongs to the top ten. As to this clone: Its specificity is not known. The listed genes are named as in mouse.

The sequence was collected from a pool of C57BL/6 mice in good health. Sequenced input: sorted cells pooled from one or two spleens.

CDR3 residues: CASSLGGSNTGQLYF. The CDR3 DNA, read in part, is TGTGCCAGCAGTTTAGGGGGGTCAAACACCGGGCAGCTCTAC. J is TRBJ2-2 and V is TRBV15, with D possibly being TRBD1 or TRBD2 (5 bases each). The observed sequence ends 1 residue before the CDR3 terminus, with the missing tail filled in from the germline J gene. Between the trimmed V and J ends, which lost 1 base and 0 bases, there was a span of 6 bases. Germline assignment: CDR1 SGHND and CDR2 FRSKSL. This CDR3 comprises 15 residues.